This T cell receptor beta chain stems from a study of T cell responses to AZD1222 COVID-19 vaccine (dated by TCRdb to the early 2020s). For context, the study as a whole: AZD1222 recipients with second doses at about 4 weeks or about 12 weeks were pooled, because spike-specific TCR depth and breadth did not differ between schedules. A total of under 250 trial participants underwent TCR sequencing, of whom 200 to 220 had received two doses of AZD1222 and roughly 26 had received two doses of the MenACWY control vaccine. Trial participants were enrolled into age subgroups of 18-55, 56-69 and 70-plus years, which contained around 150, 29 and 61 TCR-sequenced participants, respectively.

In regard to this clone: The specificity of this receptor is unknown. No much larger clone exists at a distance of one base, and base qualities are not known.

The CDR3 regions of human TCRbeta chains were analyzed by immunosequencing. The published analysis was carried out like this. Repertoire TCRs were checked for matches against a reference library of SARS-CoV-2-specific TCRs that had been generated using the MIRA antigen-specificity platform. Breadth meant the fraction of unique TCRs that were SARS-CoV-2-associated, whereas depth meant the fraction of total T cells that were SARS-CoV-2-associated. Using the MIRA data, each spike-specific TCR was assigned both to the spike region to which the TCR was reactive and to a CD4 or CD8 class. Log10-transformed breadth and depth values were compared by one-way ANOVA with Sidak's multiple comparisons tests. The table comes from immuneACCESS by way of TCRdb, which keeps in-frame sequences with V and J called. Part of the clones is missing from these tables; in studies checked, under half for an unresolved V gene and the rest for unknown reasons. V, J and clone size reflect that table, while D and trimming were determined from the DNA. The sample has 82,000 or so clones on record, 90% of them singletons. The ten largest clones take up about 5.2% of the sample.

V is trimmed back by 5 bases and J by 8 bases, and the junction contains 5 bases that no gene match accounts for. The germline V gene (reference sequence) specifies SEHNR as CDR1 and FQNEAQ as CDR2. Inclusive of the bounding cysteine and phenylalanine, the CDR3 is 14 residues long. Here the CDR3 DNA is all that survives: 42 bases in frame from base 1. What the work shows at the level of the full study, not this receptor alone: In the small 56-69-year group, the increase in depth fell short of significance, most likely because of low power. Epitopes outside the regions mutated in the B.1.351 and B.1.1.7 variants were reportedly recognized by nearly half of the unique spike-specific TCRs. No day 14 peak-response samples were available, so repertoires were characterized only after the peak T cell response. Participants were mostly white British, with more females than males. The authors suggested clonal diversity may have been underestimated. CD4 TCRs associated with the vaccine covered the entire spike protein, and the dominant responses were in regions 160-218 and 743-854. Spike-specific TCR breadth and depth rose significantly after two AZD1222 doses compared with day 0 and with MenACWY recipients. Only five to seven AZD1222 recipients were SARS-CoV-2 seropositive at baseline, limiting conclusions about previously exposed vaccinees.

Per the publication, the time point label means: baseline before first vaccination. Vaccinee samples came from UK trials COV001 and COV002, including a single-blind randomized controlled phase 2/3 trial of AZD1222 (ChAdOx1 nCoV-19) in healthy adults. For TCRbeta chain sequencing, PBMC samples from trial participants were taken at day 0 and at day 28 after the second dose. The TCR sequence derives from an adult in good health. The chain couples TRBV7-9 to TRBJ1-4; a stretch of 10 junction bases matches TRBD1. Source: peripheral blood, taken on day 0 of AZD1222 vaccination. The CDR3 reads CASSQDRGKEKLFF. At the DNA level, the sequence is TGTGCCAGCAGCCAGGACAGGGGGAAGGAAAAACTGTTTTTT.